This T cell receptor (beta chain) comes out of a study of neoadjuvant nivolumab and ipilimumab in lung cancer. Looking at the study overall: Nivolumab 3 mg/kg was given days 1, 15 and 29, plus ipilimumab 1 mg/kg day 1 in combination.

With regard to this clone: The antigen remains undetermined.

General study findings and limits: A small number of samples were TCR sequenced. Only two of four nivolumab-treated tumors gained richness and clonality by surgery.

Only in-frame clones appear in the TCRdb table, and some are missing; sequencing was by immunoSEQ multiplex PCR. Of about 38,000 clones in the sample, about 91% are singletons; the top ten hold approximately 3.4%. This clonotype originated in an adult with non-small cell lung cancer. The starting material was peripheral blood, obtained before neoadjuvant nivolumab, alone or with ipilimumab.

The CDR3 DNA follows: TGCAGCGTTGAAGTTGCCGCGAGGGTACCCGGGGAGCTGTTTTTT. Translated, it gives CSVEVAARVPGELFF. The V gene is TRBV29-1, the J gene TRBJ2-2, with a weak D call TRBD2 (5 bases). The CDR3 contains 15 residues. Trimming cost V 1 base and J 6 bases, with 15 bases left between them. Germline V gives CDR1 SQVTM, CDR2 ANQGSEA.